These 30 T cell receptor beta chains share one sample of origin, sequenced in a study of cytomegalovirus exposure and HLA in healthy donors. The PCR had 60 Vbeta and 13 Jbeta primers. The method was immunoSEQ multiplex PCR; TCRdb's version includes in-frame clones alone and lacks a portion of them. This table holds 140,000 to 150,000 clones, around 80% found once. The sequencing sample was made of PBMCs. These receptors were taken from a middle-aged woman in good health and CMV-seropositive.

Details on this clone: The junction differs from germline at one of its ends, possibly a read error. The V call is TRBV11-2, the J call TRBJ2-5; 7 positions agree with TRBD2. The CDR3 extends over 16 amino acids. From germline, CDR1 is SGHAT and CDR2 FQNNGV. The CDR3 is CASSSRGAGLQGTQYF. In DNA, the CDR3 is TGTGCCAGCAGCTCCCGAGGAGCGGGGTTACAAGGGACCCAGTACTTC. The entire variable domain, with the rest obtained from reference TRBV11-2 and TRBJ2-5, is as follows: EAGVAQSPRYKIIEKRQSVAFWCNPISGHATLYWYQQILGQGPKLLIQFQNNGVVDDSQLPKDRFSAERLKGVDSTLKIQPAKLEDSAVYLCASSSRGAGLQGTQYFGPGTRLLVL.

The V and J genes are TRBV10-2 and TRBJ1-2, with D tentatively TRBD1 (6 bases). With 8 bases removed from V and 6 bases from J, the gap between germline ends came to 22 bases. This CDR3 region has 15 residues. Germline V lookup: CDR1 WSHSY, CDR2 SAAADI. CDR3 protein: CASVGAGELKDGYTF. The DNA for the CDR3 is TGCGCCAGCGTCGGGGCAGGGGAACTGAAGGATGGCTACACCTTC.

The J gene is TRBJ2-7, the V gene TRBV27; D is perhaps TRBD2 (5 bases). The germline V gene encodes CDR1 MNHEY and CDR2 SMNVEV (reference sequence). The CDR3 sequence is 14 residues long. Trimming shortened V by 2 bases and J by 6 bases, and 14 bases separated the two germline ends. In nucleotides, the CDR3 is TGTGCCAGCAGTTTAGGTAGCGACGGTCGCGAGCAGTACTTC. It yields the protein CASSLGSDGREQYF.

The V and J genes are TRBV28 and TRBJ1-3; D possibly corresponds to TRBD1 (5 bases). Looked up from germline, CDR1 is MDHEN and CDR2 is SYDVKM. V was cut by 6 bases and J by 6 bases, with 15 bases left in between. CDR3 length: 14 residues. CDR3 nucleotides: TGTGCCAGCAGGCAGGGAAATGGTAAAAACACCATATATTTT. The encoded protein is CASRQGNGKNTIYF.

The rearrangement links TRBV2 to TRBJ2-1, with a possible D match to TRBD2 (5 bases). V dropped 2 bases and J dropped 0 bases, with 8 bases sitting between them. Germline loops: CDR1 SNHLY, CDR2 FYNNEI. The CDR3 length is 15 residues. This CDR3 is CASSEQTISYNEQFF. For the CDR3, the DNA is TGTGCCAGCAGTGAACAGACTATCTCCTACAATGAGCAGTTCTTC.

CDR3 nucleotides: TGTGCCAGCTCACCAACAGATAGCAATCAGCCCCAGCATTTT. This encodes CASSPTDSNQPQHF. The V and J genes are TRBV18 and TRBJ1-5, with D unclear. Germline CDR1 is KGHSH and CDR2 is LQKENI. Trimming took 2 bases from V and 0 from J, leaving 5 bases between them. The length of the CDR3 is 14 residues.

The J gene is TRBJ2-1, the V gene TRBV15; 10 bases fit TRBD2. Losses at the gene ends were 5 bases for V and 8 bases for J; bases not matched to a gene: 12. This CDR3 is built from 16 residues. Germline assignment: CDR1 LNHNV and CDR2 YYDKDF (reference sequence). The CDR3 is CATSASTGTSVDEQFF. CDR3 coding DNA: TGTGCCACCAGCGCAAGCACCGGGACTAGCGTGGATGAGCAGTTCTTC. Looking up the rest from reference TRBV15 and TRBJ2-1 gives the full variable domain: DAMVIQNPRYQVTQFGKPVTLSCSQTLNHNVMYWYQQKSSQAPKLLFHYYDKDFNNEADTPDNFQSRRPNTSFCFLDIRSPGLGDTAMYLCATSASTGTSVDEQFFGPGTRLTVL.

This clone was seen a single time. The gene calls are TRBV6-1 and TRBJ2-1; 11 bases fit TRBD2. The V and J ends lost 6 bases and 6 bases, in that order; junction bases with no gene match: 4. CDR3 size: 14 residues. The germline CDR1 and CDR2 sequences are MNHNS and SASEGT. The CDR3 sequence: CASSVAGGRNEQFF. CDR3 sequence (DNA): TGTGCCAGCAGCGTAGCGGGGGGGCGCAATGAGCAGTTCTTC.

The rearrangement links TRBV23-1 to TRBJ1-6; weak D call: TRBD1 (5 bases). TRBV23-1 is given ORF status, its function remaining uncertain. V lost 3 bases and J 13 bases, leaving 13 bases between the germline ends. This CDR3 comprises 13 residues. The CDR3 DNA is TGCGCCAGCAGTCACAGGGCCCCCTCGCCCCTCCACTTT. Translated, it gives CASSHRAPSPLHF.

This clone has a handful of counts. This sequence joins TRBV19 and TRBJ2-7, with 7 bases aligning to TRBD1. V lost 5 bases to trimming and J lost 2 bases; unmatched junction nucleotides: 6. The CDR3 is 14 residues long. Germline-derived CDR1 and CDR2 are LNHDA and SQIVND (reference sequence). The CDR3 DNA follows: TGTGCCAGTAGTTTCCGGGACAGAACCTACGAGCAGTACTTC. Amino acid sequence: CASSFRDRTYEQYF. The variable domain in full, with the rest retrieved from reference TRBV19 and TRBJ2-7, is DGGITQSPKYLFRKEGQNVTLSCEQNLNHDAMYWYRQDPGQGLRLIYYSQIVNDFQKGDIAEGYSVSREKKESFPLTVTSAQKNPTAFYLCASSFRDRTYEQYFGPGTRLTVT.

V is TRBV5-4 and J is TRBJ1-4, with TRBD1 identical over 9 bases. There are 17 residues in the CDR3. The germline V gene encodes CDR1 SGHNT and CDR2 YYREEE (reference sequence). V was pared by 4 bases and J by 3 bases, with 10 bases of the junction left unmatched. CDR3 in amino acids: CASSVTGTGLSNEKLFF. In nucleotides, the CDR3 is TGTGCCAGCAGCGTTACCGGGACAGGGTTATCTAATGAAAAACTGTTTTTT.

The chain links TRBV7-3 to TRBJ2-1; the match to TRBD2 covers 8 bases. Unmatched junction bases numbered 4, after V lost 5 bases and J lost 4 bases. Germline-derived CDR1 and CDR2 are SGHTA and FQGTGA. This CDR3 contains 14 residues. CDR3 bases: TGTGCCAGCAGCCCCTCTAGCGGGTACAATGAGCAGTTCTTC. It codes for CASSPSSGYNEQFF.

As for this clone: Other DNA sequences in this sample translate to the same CDR3. This rearrangement joins TRBV6-1 to TRBJ1-2; no clear D gene. The germline V and J ends were trimmed by 1 base and 0 bases, with 6 bases remaining between them. The germline V gene encodes CDR1 MNHNS and CDR2 SASEGT. This CDR3 is 14 amino acids long. This CDR3 is CASSEGPANYGYTF. CDR3 bases: TGTGCCAGCAGTGAAGGCCCAGCTAACTATGGCTACACCTTC.

CDR3 DNA: TGTGCCAGCAGCTTCCTGGACAGCTCCTACGAGCAGTACTTC. This translates into CASSFLDSSYEQYF. The chain combines TRBV11-2 with TRBJ2-7; a possible D gene is TRBD1 (6 bases). V dropped 3 bases and J dropped 0 bases, with 9 bases sitting between them. The germline gives CDR1 SGHAT, CDR2 FQNNGV. CDR3 length: 14 amino acids.

This clone was recorded only once. V gene TRBV5-1 combines with J gene TRBJ2-1; TRBD2 matches at 13 bases. The CDR3 sequence is 15 residues long. The V segment lost 4 bases and the J segment 9 bases; nucleotides outside the gene matches: 7. Germline V gives CDR1 SGHRS, CDR2 YFSETQ. CDR3 nucleotides: TGCGCCAGCAGCCCCACTAGCGGGGGGGTCGGTGAGCAGTTCTTC. Amino acids: CASSPTSGGVGEQFF.

This rearrangement joins TRBV9 to TRBJ2-5; D is unresolved. The V end lost 0 bases, the J end lost 2 bases, and 5 bases lay between the germline ends. The CDR3 runs 13 residues. Germline assignment: CDR1 SGDLS and CDR2 YYNGEE. This CDR3 reads CASSVGLQETQYF. The CDR3 DNA reads TGTGCCAGCAGCGTAGGCCTACAAGAGACCCAGTACTTC.

The chain uses TRBV9 and TRBJ2-7, with D unresolved. CDR3 length equals 13 residues. Germline assignment: CDR1 SGDLS and CDR2 YYNGEE. The ends were cut back, 0 bases at V and 3 bases at J, with 7 bases in the middle. The CDR3 DNA is TGTGCCAGCAGCGTAGGTGCAGGCTACGAGCAGTACTTC. As protein: CASSVGAGYEQYF.

In this sample, this clone turned up a few times. This CDR3 fails to terminate in the conserved phenylalanine or tryptophan, so it likely reflects a read error. Because the CDR3's place on the DNA is in doubt, the DNA is left out and the CDR3 is given as listed by TCRdb. The chain recombines TRBV6-5 with TRBJ1-5. CDR1 MNHEY and CDR2 SVGAGI come from the germline V gene. The CDR3 length is 9 residues, termini included. The CDR3 sequence is CASSYSPGV.

Of note for this clone: The identical CDR3 is also encoded by other nucleotide sequences in the sample. This rearrangement joins TRBV5-1 to TRBJ1-5, with D hard to call. The CDR3 has 14 amino acids. Trimming stripped 0 bases from V and 2 bases from J, with 6 bases between. Germline assignment: CDR1 SGHRS and CDR2 YFSETQ. Here the CDR3 reads CASSLGGGNQPQHF. The CDR3 coding sequence is TGCGCCAGCAGCTTGGGGGGAGGCAATCAGCCCCAGCATTTT. Filled out from reference TRBV5-1 and TRBJ1-5, the complete variable domain reads KAGVTQTPRYLIKTRGQQVTLSCSPISGHRSVSWYQQTPGQGLQFLFEYFSETQRNKGNFPGRFSGRQFSNSRSEMNVSTLELGDSALYLCASSLGGGNQPQHFGDGTRLSIL.

The rearrangement links TRBV2 to TRBJ2-3; 11 nucleotides line up with TRBD2. This CDR3 is built from 16 residues. V lost 6 bases to trimming and J lost 0 bases; unmatched junction nucleotides: 5. Germline V gene data show CDR1 as SNHLY and CDR2 as FYNNEI. The CDR3 DNA reads as TGTGCCAGCAGCGGGACTAGCGGTGGGAGCACAGATACGCAGTATTTT. Translated: CASSGTSGGSTDTQYF.

The chain joins TRBV27 to TRBJ1-2; TRBD1 matches at 9 bases. Germline values: CDR1 MNHEY, CDR2 SMNVEV (reference sequence). With V trimmed by 8 bases and J by 8 bases, 9 bases remained unmatched. The CDR3 runs 13 residues. The CDR3 protein is CASAYRGREGYTF. The CDR3 nucleotides are TGTGCCAGCGCCTACAGGGGGCGCGAGGGCTACACCTTC.

The chain uses TRBV7-9 and TRBJ2-5, with TRBD2 as a possible D gene (6 bases). Judging by the DNA end, TRBJ2-7 fits better; the J call may be wrong. Germline loops: CDR1 SEHNR, CDR2 FQNEAQ (reference sequence). The CDR3 is made up of 14 amino acids. The CDR3 DNA follows: TGTGCCAGCAGCTTAGCCGGGACCGGGAGCGAGCAGTACTTC. It yields the protein CASSLAGTGSEQYF.

This clone was seen a few times. The chain has TRBV23-1 and TRBJ2-5; the match to TRBD2 covers 7 bases. TRBV23-1 is annotated as an ORF whose role is uncertain. The CDR3 covers 20 residues. V was clipped by 6 bases and J by 4 bases; unmatched bases: 26. The CDR3 is CASRKSPGRGLTSEGETQYF. The CDR3 DNA reads TGCGCCAGCAGAAAAAGTCCGGGAAGGGGTCTAACTAGCGAAGGAGAGACCCAGTACTTC.

The chain joins TRBV18 to TRBJ2-3; 12 nucleotides line up with TRBD2. From germline, CDR1 is KGHSH and CDR2 LQKENI. The CDR3 sequence is 16 residues long. The junction had 5 bases not matched to a gene; V was cut back by 5 bases and J by 2 bases. The chain's CDR3 is CASSSLAGGPTDTQYF. DNA for the CDR3: TGTGCCAGCTCATCACTAGCGGGGGGACCCACAGATACGCAGTATTTT.

As concerns this clone: Compared with germline, one end of the junction differs, possibly owing to a read error. V is TRBV7-9 and J is TRBJ1-4; D is uncertain. Germline V gene data show CDR1 as SEHNR and CDR2 as FQNEAQ (reference sequence). This CDR3 comprises 15 residues. CDR3 region: CSSSLAGATNEKLFF. Written as DNA, the CDR3 is TGTTCCAGCAGCTTAGCGGGAGCAACTAATGAAAAACTGTTTTTT.

The table lists this clone with a few counts. The V and J genes are TRBV7-2 and TRBJ1-6; D not certain. V was clipped by 0 bases and J by 10 bases, with 10 bases between them. There are 14 residues in the CDR3. Germline values: CDR1 SGHTA, CDR2 FQGNSA. As DNA, the CDR3 is TGTGCCAGCAGCTTAGCCACCGGGGTCTCACCCCTCCACTTT. It encodes CASSLATGVSPLHF.

The chain uses TRBV21-1 and TRBJ2-5; the D call of TRBD1 is as the table states it, not checked on the DNA. TRBV21-1 is termed a pseudogene. This CDR3 has 14 residues. The CDR3 reads CASSVGQPQETQYF. DNA for the CDR3: TGTGCCAGCAGCGTAGGACAGCCCCAAGAGACCCAGTACTTC.

The rearrangement joins TRBV5-4 to TRBJ1-2; TRBD1 matches at 8 bases. V lost 4 bases and J lost 0; bases outside the gene matches: 2. Germline CDR1 reads SGHNT; CDR2 reads YYREEE (reference sequence). This CDR3 region has 14 residues. The chain's CDR3 is CASSQQGANYGYTF. The CDR3 bases are TGTGCCAGCAGCCAACAGGGGGCTAACTATGGCTACACCTTC.

The chain recombines TRBV12-5 with TRBJ1-1; D uncertain. Germline CDR1 and CDR2: LGHNT and FRNRAP. The CDR3 length is 12 residues. V lost 4 bases and J 3 bases, leaving 6 bases between the germline ends. The CDR3 DNA reads TGTGCTAGTGGTTCCTACGACACTGAAGCTTTCTTT. Translation gives CASGSYDTEAFF.

The CDR3 is CASSPAGGGQETQYF. CDR3 in DNA: TGTGCCAGCAGCCCGGCGGGGGGTGGACAAGAGACCCAGTACTTC. This chain links TRBV7-8 with TRBJ2-5, with 8 positions matching TRBD2. Germline V gives CDR1 SGHVS, CDR2 FQNEAQ. CDR3 length: 15 residues. J was trimmed by 2 bases and V by 5 bases; bases with no gene match: 7. Full variable domain (remainder filled in from reference TRBV7-8 and TRBJ2-5): GAGVSQSPRYKVAKRGQDVALRCDPISGHVSLFWYQQALGQGPEFLTYFQNEAQLDKSGLPSDRFFAERPEGSVSTLKIQRTQQEDSAVYLCASSPAGGGQETQYFGPGTRLLVL.